Listed here are 32 T cell receptor beta chains from one sample, sequenced in a study of blood T cell repertoires in COVID-19. Sequenced by immunoSEQ multiplex PCR; TCRdb stores in-frame clones only, minus some. The sample holds about 110,000 clones, over 75% seen once. Material: peripheral blood. Every receptor here comes from a woman aged 50 to 65 with acute or convalescent COVID-19.

The J gene is TRBJ2-2, the V gene TRBV7-9; 9 bases align to TRBD2. This CDR3 contains 17 residues. From germline, CDR1 is SEHNR and CDR2 FQNEAQ (reference sequence). The ends lost 1 base at V and 2 bases at J; junction bases unmatched: 5. The CDR3 is CASSLGSGGTNTGELFF. The CDR3 bases are TGTGCCAGCAGCTTAGGTAGCGGGGGCACCAACACCGGGGAGCTGTTTTTT.

The table lists this clone with a few counts. The genes are TRBV6-5 and TRBJ2-3; tentatively, D is TRBD2 (7 bases). The CDR3 consists of 16 residues. Germline CDR1 reads MNHEY; CDR2 reads SVGAGI. Trimming took off 2 bases at V and 1 base at J, with 13 bases between the two ends. The CDR3 spells CASSYRAGARTDTQYF. The CDR3 DNA reads TGTGCCAGCAGTTACAGGGCGGGGGCCCGCACAGATACGCAGTATTTT.

CDR3 region: CASTVRRTGLNGYTF. CDR3 coding DNA: TGTGCCAGCACGGTAAGGCGGACAGGGTTGAATGGCTACACCTTC. The gene calls are TRBV28 and TRBJ1-2; 8 bases fit TRBD1. The CDR3 covers 15 residues. After removal of 7 bases from V and 6 bases from J, the junction contained 13 bases not matched to a gene. In germline, CDR1 is MDHEN, CDR2 SYDVKM.

This rearrangement joins TRBV6-1 to TRBJ2-2; TRBD2 matches at 9 bases. With 4 bases clipped from V and 5 bases from J, the junction kept 11 bases outside the gene matches. Germline assignment: CDR1 MNHNS and CDR2 SASEGT. The CDR3 has 17 residues. Here the CDR3 DNA reads TGTGCCAGCAGTGGGGGCTGGCGGGGGGGCGCAACCGGGGAGCTGTTTTTT. Translating it yields CASSGGWRGGATGELFF.

The DNA for the CDR3 is TGTGCCAGCTCACAGGGGGGGGAGCAGTACTTC. Translation: CASSQGGEQYF. The chain joins TRBV18 to TRBJ2-7; possible D gene TRBD2, 7 bases. CDR3 length: 11 amino acids. In germline, CDR1 is KGHSH, CDR2 LQKENI. Trimming left V 4 bases short and J 7 bases short, with 8 bases between.

The rearrangement joins TRBV10-1 to TRBJ1-2, with 12 bases matching TRBD1. The CDR3 has 15 residues. The V and J ends lost 6 bases and 6 bases, in that order; junction bases with no gene match: 8. Germline values: CDR1 WNHNN, CDR2 SYGVQD (reference sequence). The CDR3 DNA is TGCGCCAGCAGAAACAGGGACAGGGGGCCCGATGGCTACACCTTC. It is translated as CASRNRDRGPDGYTF.

The chain's CDR3 is CASGGSGGRTQYF. The CDR3 nucleotides read TGTGCCAGCGGGGGTAGCGGGGGGCGTACGCAGTATTTT. J is TRBJ2-3 and V is TRBV6-5, with 10 bases identical to TRBD2. The J segment lost 8 bases and the V segment lost 8 bases, leaving 7 bases of the junction unmatched. The CDR3 length is 13 residues. Germline loops: CDR1 MNHEY, CDR2 SVGAGI.

The genes are TRBV5-1 and TRBJ2-7; 9 nucleotides line up with TRBD1. CDR3 length: 16 residues. V shed 0 bases and J 2 bases; nucleotides not matched to a gene: 6. Germline CDR1 is SGHRS and CDR2 is YFSETQ. CDR3 protein: CASSLGGTGLTYEQYF. The CDR3 DNA reads as TGCGCCAGCAGCTTGGGTGGGACAGGGTTAACCTACGAGCAGTACTTC.

This sequence joins TRBV7-9 and TRBJ1-4; D possibly corresponds to TRBD1 (6 bases). Deletions cut 1 base from V and 4 bases from J, with 10 bases between. The germline CDR1 and CDR2 sequences are SEHNR and FQNEAQ (reference sequence). There are 15 residues in the CDR3. The DNA for the CDR3 is TGTGCCAGCAGCTTAGAACAGGGTCATAATGAAAAACTGTTTTTT. As protein: CASSLEQGHNEKLFF.

The chain has TRBV5-1 and TRBJ2-1; 10 bases match TRBD1. Per the germline V gene, CDR1 is SGHRS and CDR2 is YFSETQ. The trim removed 4 bases at V and 1 base at J, leaving 14 bases unmatched. This CDR3 contains 19 residues. CDR3 nucleotide sequence: TGCGCCAGCAGCGTCCCGGGTAGAAGGACAGGGGGTTCCTACAATGAGCAGTTCTTC. Protein sequence: CASSVPGRRTGGSYNEQFF.

The CDR3 sequence: CASSSPGPYGYTF. CDR3 bases: TGTGCCAGCAGCTCCCCAGGGCCTTATGGCTACACCTTC. This chain links TRBV7-2 with TRBJ1-2; D is possibly TRBD1 (5 bases). The V gene's germline CDR1 is SGHTA and CDR2 FQGNSA. Deletions cut 4 bases from V and 5 bases from J, with 11 bases between. This CDR3 has 13 amino acids.

This chain joins TRBV7-2 and TRBJ2-7; 10 bases agree with TRBD1. CDR3 length equals 17 residues. Trimming cost V 1 base and J 1 base; bases outside gene matches: 7. From germline, CDR1 is SGHTA and CDR2 FQGNSA. The CDR3 bases are TGTGCCAGCAGCTTAGGTCCGGGGGACAGGGGATCCTACGAGCAGTACTTC. It is translated as CASSLGPGDRGSYEQYF.

This chain joins TRBV12-5 and TRBJ2-3, with 7 bases fitting TRBD1. CDR3 length equals 16 residues. Trimming cost V 6 bases and J 4 bases; bases outside gene matches: 13. The germline gives CDR1 LGHNT, CDR2 FRNRAP. CDR3 amino acids: CASGPWTTGQADTQYF. The DNA of the CDR3 is TGTGCTAGTGGCCCCTGGACGACAGGGCAGGCAGATACGCAGTATTTT. Supplemented by reference TRBV12-5 and TRBJ2-3, the full variable domain reads DARVTQTPRHKVTEMGQEVTMRCQPILGHNTVFWYRQTMMQGLELLAYFRNRAPLDDSGMPKDRFSAEMPDATLATLKIQPSEPRDSAVYFCASGPWTTGQADTQYFGPGTRLTVL.

The CDR3 region is CASSPDPSSTDTQYF. The DNA of the CDR3 is TGTGCCAGCAGTCCAGATCCGTCGAGCACAGATACGCAGTATTTT. This chain joins TRBV7-3 and TRBJ2-3, with unresolved D. Trimming pared 6 bases from V and 0 bases from J, leaving 13 bases between. The CDR3 is 15 amino acids. CDR1 is SGHTA, CDR2 FQGTGA, per germline.

The count of this clone is one. V is TRBV6-5 and J is TRBJ1-6, with TRBD1 identical over 8 bases. This CDR3 is built from 14 residues. Trimming removed 4 bases from V and 7 bases from J; junction bases left unmatched: 3. Germline CDR1 reads MNHEY; CDR2 reads SVGAGI. CDR3 sequence (DNA): TGTGCCAGCAGTTTCACAGGGGGGAATTCACCCCTCCACTTT. Amino acids: CASSFTGGNSPLHF.

This chain links TRBV2 with TRBJ2-5, with 8 bases lining up with TRBD1. The junction had 6 bases not matched to a gene; V was cut back by 4 bases and J by 2 bases. The germline V gene has CDR1 SNHLY and CDR2 FYNNEI. CDR3 size: 15 residues. The CDR3 reads CASSAARQGQETQYF. In DNA form, the CDR3 reads TGTGCCAGCAGTGCAGCTAGACAGGGGCAAGAGACCCAGTACTTC.

The chain joins TRBV3-1 (or the pseudogene TRBV3-2) to TRBJ1-2; unclear D gene. The CDR3 has 11 residues. Per germline, CDR1 LGHDT and CDR2 YNNKEL (reference sequence). V lost 3 bases and J lost 5, with 4 bases in between. CDR3 in amino acids: CASSHRYGYTF. Here the CDR3 DNA reads TGTGCCAGCAGCCATCGTTATGGCTACACCTTC.

The chain links TRBV19 to TRBJ1-1; no firm D call. Germline CDR1 is LNHDA and CDR2 is SQIVND (reference sequence). This CDR3 has 13 residues. The ends were cut back, 7 bases at V and 5 bases at J, with 14 bases in the middle. The CDR3 loop is CASISGEGTEAFF. DNA for the CDR3: TGTGCCAGTATCTCCGGAGAGGGAACTGAAGCTTTCTTT.

CDR3 residues: CASSPRGQVPRGYTF. As DNA, the CDR3 is TGTGCCAGCAGCCCCCGGGGACAGGTCCCCAGGGGCTACACCTTC. The V gene is TRBV3-1 (or the pseudogene TRBV3-2), the J gene TRBJ1-2; 8 nucleotides match TRBD1. J was trimmed by 8 bases and V by 4 bases; bases with no gene match: 12. CDR1 and CDR2 from the germline V gene are LGHDT and YNNKEL (reference sequence). The CDR3 loop spans 15 amino acids.

This chain connects TRBV5-5 to TRBJ1-1; perhaps TRBD1 as D (5 bases). The V end was cut by 4 bases, the J end by 3 bases, with 7 bases between. The CDR3 length is 12 residues. Looked up from germline, CDR1 is SGHKS and CDR2 is YYEKEE (reference sequence). For the CDR3, the DNA is TGTGCCAGCAGCCAACAGGACACTGAAGCTTTCTTT. Amino acid sequence: CASSQQDTEAFF.

The chain employs TRBV9 and TRBJ1-4, with D uncertain. Trimming left V 0 bases short and J 5 bases short, with 11 bases between. Germline CDR1 SGDLS, CDR2 YYNGEE. CDR3 length: 15 amino acids. The CDR3 nucleotides read TGTGCCAGCAGCGTAGACAGACGGCTAAATGAAAAACTGTTTTTT. Amino acids: CASSVDRRLNEKLFF.

The chain links TRBV5-1 to TRBJ1-1, with a tentative D call TRBD1 (5 bases). Germline V lookup: CDR1 SGHRS, CDR2 YFSETQ. V shed 2 bases and J shed 1 base, with 9 bases lying between them. This CDR3 contains 14 residues. The CDR3: CASSFVGQNTEAFF. In DNA form, the CDR3 reads TGCGCCAGCAGCTTCGTCGGACAGAACACTGAAGCTTTCTTT.

This clone was seen only once. The rearrangement links TRBV5-6 to TRBJ1-1; D is ambiguous. Trimming cost V 3 bases and J 6 bases, with 9 bases left between them. Germline V gene lookup returns CDR1 SGHDT and CDR2 YYEEEE. The CDR3 covers 12 residues. CDR3 sequence: CASSWSEAEAFF. The CDR3 DNA reads TGTGCCAGCAGCTGGTCAGAGGCTGAAGCTTTCTTT.

CDR3 residues: CSIGTGDTGELFF. CDR3 nucleotides: TGCAGCATAGGGACAGGGGACACCGGGGAGCTGTTTTTT. This rearrangement joins TRBV29-1 to TRBJ2-2; 10 bases fit TRBD1. The CDR3 length is 13 residues. Germline-derived CDR1 and CDR2 are SQVTM and ANQGSEA. V gave up 8 bases and J gave up 3 bases; unmatched junction bases: 3.

The chain is built from TRBV20-1 and TRBJ1-3; D is unclear. Germline V CDR1 and CDR2: DFQATT, SNEGSKA (reference sequence). This CDR3 spans 11 amino acids. Trimming shortened V by 6 bases and J by 4 bases, and 7 bases separated the two germline ends. As DNA, the CDR3 is TGCAGTGCCCAGAGGGGAAACACCATATATTTT. Translating gives CSAQRGNTIYF.

The J gene is TRBJ1-6, the V gene TRBV30; possibly TRBD1 for D (5 bases). CDR3 length: 14 residues. Trimming cost V 0 bases and J 10 bases, with 13 bases left between them. Looked up from germline, CDR1 is GTSNPN and CDR2 is SVGIG (reference sequence). This CDR3 is CAWSVDIQTSPLHF. In DNA form, the CDR3 reads TGTGCCTGGAGTGTGGACATCCAGACCTCACCCCTCCACTTT. The variable domain in full, completed from reference TRBV30 and TRBJ1-6, reads SQTIHQWPATLVQPVGSPLSLECTVEGTSNPNLYWYRQAAGRGLQLLFYSVGIGQISSEVPQNLSASRPQDRQFILSSKKLLLSDSGFYLCAWSVDIQTSPLHFGNGTRLTVT.

This chain uses TRBV20-1 with TRBJ2-5; D might be TRBD1 (5 bases). Germline CDR1 is DFQATT and CDR2 is SNEGSKA (reference sequence). The CDR3 totals 11 residues. Deletions cut 3 bases from V and 7 bases from J, with 9 bases between. The CDR3 coding sequence is TGCAGTGCTAGGACAGTACGGACCCAGTACTTC. Translating gives CSARTVRTQYF.

The V gene is TRBV6-5, the J gene TRBJ2-5; 12 nucleotides match TRBD2. Germline CDR1 is MNHEY and CDR2 is SVGAGI. J lost 5 bases, V lost 6 bases, and 4 bases had no gene match. This CDR3 is built from 14 residues. The CDR3 sequence is CASRLAGGRETQYF. CDR3 in DNA: TGTGCCAGCAGGCTAGCGGGGGGGCGTGAGACCCAGTACTTC.

This rearrangement joins TRBV6-6 to TRBJ1-4; tentatively, D is TRBD1 (5 bases). The CDR3 is 15 residues long. The V gene's germline CDR1 is MNHNY and CDR2 SVGAGI (reference sequence). V lost 6 bases and J lost 8, with 19 bases in between. The DNA for the CDR3 is TGTGCCAGCAGGGCAGCGGGGCGGGCGCGGGAAAAACTGTTTTTT. Its protein product is CASRAAGRAREKLFF.

The chain combines TRBV5-6 with TRBJ1-2; D perhaps matches TRBD1 (6 bases). This CDR3 spans 13 amino acids. With 4 bases removed from V and 4 bases from J, the gap between germline ends came to 11 bases. Looked up from germline, CDR1 is SGHDT and CDR2 is YYEEEE. The CDR3 sequence is CASSLTGSYGYTF. CDR3 DNA sequence: TGTGCCAGCAGCCTGACAGGAAGCTATGGCTACACCTTC.

This clone was detected only a few times. This chain uses TRBV12-5 with TRBJ2-3, with D tentatively TRBD2 (5 bases). The CDR3 runs 14 residues. Germline CDR1 reads LGHNT; CDR2 reads FRNRAP. With 7 bases removed from V and 2 bases from J, the gap between germline ends came to 13 bases. The DNA for the CDR3 is TGTGCTAGTGTTACGGGGTTACTCACAGATACGCAGTATTTT. This sequence encodes CASVTGLLTDTQYF.

The J gene is TRBJ1-2, the V gene TRBV6-5; a possible D gene is TRBD1 (6 bases). V was pared by 10 bases and J by 8 bases, with 17 bases between. Germline V gene sequence: CDR1 MNHEY, CDR2 SVGAGI. There are 12 residues in the CDR3. The CDR3 coding sequence is TGTGCCACAGGGGAAAGGGGCCTCGGCTACACCTTC. It is translated as CATGERGLGYTF.